This T cell receptor beta chain was observed in a study of shared clonotypes between healthy human individuals. This table comes from immunoSEQ multiplex PCR, and its TCRdb copy is limited to in-frame clones, with some not included. The sample lists under 850,000 clones, more than 85% occurring once. CD45RO-negative, CCR7-positively selected cells formed the naive CD8 fraction, excluding terminally differentiated effector memory CD45RA+ cells. The CDR3 contains 15 residues. Trimming cost V 5 bases and J 1 base; bases outside gene matches: 2. Germline CDR1 and CDR2: MNHEY and SVGAGI. The TCR comes from a man younger than 40 in good health. The sample comprised naive CD8+ T cells sorted from blood. The chain links TRBV6-5 to TRBJ2-7; TRBD2 agrees at 13 bases. CDR3 amino acids: CASSRLAGGSYEQYF. The CDR3 DNA reads TGTGCCAGCAGTCGACTAGCGGGAGGTTCCTACGAGCAGTACTTC.